This record concerns one TCR delta chain sequence. It may be a read error: a sequence one base away is much more abundant. TCRdb reapplied CATT to the reads. Counted here are roughly 2,500 delta-chain clones, around 1% occurring once; the ten biggest clones make up about 15%. Germline lookup yields CDR1 GEAIGNYY and CDR2 EKD. Trimming at V came to 0 bases and at J to 5 bases, leaving 9 bases not matched to a gene. This CDR3 spans 20 amino acids. This sample is part of a study of gamma-delta chains in newborns, infants, children. Study background: Microbial exposure reportedly drives polyclonal innate γδ T cell expansion after birth.

The sample comprised blood. V is TRDV2 and J is TRDJ3; 13 nucleotides match TRDD3. The TCR comes from a child who was a newborn, infant or young child, either healthy, febrile or measles-vaccinated (not recorded which). CDR3 sequence: CACDTVLGDTQTRDTRQMFF. In DNA, the CDR3 is TGTGCCTGTGACACCGTACTGGGGGATACGCAGACCCGGGACACCCGACAGATGTTTTTC.